A single sample is the source of the 27 T cell receptor beta chains below, sequenced in a study of cytomegalovirus exposure and HLA in healthy donors. The assay was immunoSEQ multiplex PCR, and TCRdb's table has in-frame clones only and misses some. The sample records approximately 300,000 clones, about nine tenths being singletons. Sequenced sample: PBMCs. These receptors came from a woman aged 18 to 35 in good health and CMV-seronegative.

The chain combines TRBV5-6 with TRBJ2-7; D perhaps matches TRBD2 (7 bases). CDR3 length: 17 amino acids. With 2 bases removed from V and 4 bases from J, the gap between germline ends came to 22 bases. Germline CDR1 reads SGHDT; CDR2 reads YYEEEE. The DNA of the CDR3 is TGTGCCAGCAGCTTAAGTCGTGGTGGGGGGGCGAGGTACGAGCAGTACTTC. This codes for CASSLSRGGGARYEQYF.

The chain is built from TRBV4-2 and TRBJ2-7; D gene ambiguous. This CDR3 region has 14 residues. CDR1 and CDR2 (germline): LGHNA, YNFKEQ. Trimming took off 0 bases at V and 6 bases at J, with 12 bases between the two ends. CDR3 sequence (DNA): TGTGCCAGCAGCCAAGATTGGGCACGCGCCGAGCAGTACTTC. This codes for CASSQDWARAEQYF.

The J gene is TRBJ2-2, the V gene TRBV19, with 8 bases lining up with TRBD1. J was trimmed by 6 bases and V by 3 bases; bases with no gene match: 0. Germline assignment: CDR1 LNHDA and CDR2 SQIVND (reference sequence). The CDR3 runs to 13 residues. CDR3 sequence reads: CASSMTGAGELFF. The DNA of the CDR3 is TGTGCCAGTAGTATGACAGGGGCCGGGGAGCTGTTTTTT. The whole variable domain, filled in from reference TRBV19 and TRBJ2-2, reads DGGITQSPKYLFRKEGQNVTLSCEQNLNHDAMYWYRQDPGQGLRLIYYSQIVNDFQKGDIAEGYSVSREKKESFPLTVTSAQKNPTAFYLCASSMTGAGELFFGEGSRLTVL.

V is TRBV6-6 and J is TRBJ1-2; D is ambiguous. The CDR3 has 15 residues. Germline-derived CDR1 and CDR2 are MNHNY and SVGAGI (reference sequence). V was clipped by 0 bases and J by 4 bases, with 12 bases between them. The chain's CDR3 is CASSYSPGTSYGYTF. DNA for the CDR3: TGTGCCAGCAGTTACTCGCCCGGTACGAGCTATGGCTACACCTTC.

This clone was counted only a few times. The J gene is TRBJ1-2, the V gene TRBV18; D possibly corresponds to TRBD1 (6 bases). The V end was cut by 2 bases, the J end by 10 bases, with 14 bases between. This CDR3 has 13 amino acids. CDR1 KGHSH and CDR2 LQKENI come from the germline V gene. CDR3 sequence: CASSPTGGEAYTF. In nucleotides, the CDR3 is TGTGCCAGCTCACCAACGGGGGGCGAGGCCTACACCTTC.

This clone was counted once. The J gene is TRBJ1-1, the V gene TRBV7-2; weak D call: TRBD1 (5 bases). CDR1 and CDR2 from the germline V gene are SGHTA and FQGNSA. CDR3 length: 14 residues. Trimming left V 1 base short and J 6 bases short, with 12 bases between. Here the CDR3 reads CASSLDGGVAEAFF. The CDR3 DNA reads TGTGCCAGCAGCTTAGATGGGGGGGTCGCTGAAGCTTTCTTT.

CDR3 DNA: TGTGCCAGCAGCGTAACTCCGAGCTCCTACAATGAGCAGTTCTTC. It specifies CASSVTPSSYNEQFF. The genes are TRBV9 and TRBJ2-1; D is uncertain. Germline-derived CDR1 and CDR2 are SGDLS and YYNGEE. V shed 1 base and J shed 0 bases, with 8 bases lying between them. The CDR3 runs to 15 residues.

The rearrangement joins TRBV13 to TRBJ2-2; no definite D call. Germline-derived CDR1 and CDR2 are PRHDT and FYEKMQ (reference sequence). The CDR3 loop spans 14 amino acids. V gave up 5 bases and J gave up 5 bases, with 12 bases separating them. CDR3 amino acids: CASSLLVGTGELFF. The CDR3, as DNA: TGTGCCAGCAGCCTCTTGGTCGGGACCGGGGAGCTGTTTTTT.

The genes are TRBV15 and TRBJ2-7; D not resolved. Trimming removed 3 bases from V and 7 bases from J, with 19 bases in between. The CDR3 is made up of 15 amino acids. CDR1 LNHNV and CDR2 YYDKDF come from the germline V gene (reference sequence). The CDR3 nucleotides read TGTGCCACCAGCAGTACCCGACTCTCTTCCGGGGAGCAGTACTTC. Amino acids: CATSSTRLSSGEQYF.

The V gene is TRBV4-3, the J gene TRBJ1-2; 10 bases are shared with TRBD1. The CDR3 is 14 residues long. V lost 1 base, J lost 7 bases, and 3 bases stayed unmatched. The V gene's germline CDR1 is LGHNA and CDR2 YSLEER. The CDR3 loop reads CASSQGDRGLGYTF. The CDR3 DNA follows: TGCGCCAGCAGCCAAGGGGACAGGGGTCTTGGCTACACCTTC.

V is TRBV5-1 and J is TRBJ2-5; 8 bases map to TRBD2. Germline assignment: CDR1 SGHRS and CDR2 YFSETQ. This CDR3 has 12 residues. Germline trimming cut 5 bases from V and 5 bases from J; bases unmatched to any gene: 2. The CDR3 here is CASRRGVETQYF. Here the CDR3 DNA reads TGCGCCAGCAGGCGGGGGGTCGAGACCCAGTACTTC.

The V gene is TRBV29-1, the J gene TRBJ2-1; D is perhaps TRBD2 (5 bases). The CDR3 consists of 12 residues. Deletions cut 8 bases from V and 5 bases from J, with 13 bases between. The germline CDR1 and CDR2 sequences are SQVTM and ANQGSEA. The CDR3: CSPRGRDNEQFF. The CDR3 region has the DNA TGCAGCCCCCGAGGGCGGGACAATGAGCAGTTCTTC.

A single count supports this clone. This rearrangement joins TRBV5-1 to TRBJ2-7; D remains ambiguous. From germline, CDR1 is SGHRS and CDR2 YFSETQ. CDR3 length equals 15 residues. The V end was cut by 4 bases, the J end by 6 bases, with 20 bases between. The CDR3 nucleotides are TGCGCCAGCAGCCCTCGCCCCTCATCACTCCTCGAGCAGTACTTC. Amino acid sequence: CASSPRPSSLLEQYF.

The genes are TRBV6-4 and TRBJ2-3; 7 bases map to TRBD2. The V segment lost 6 bases and the J segment 0 bases; nucleotides outside the gene matches: 6. CDR1 MRHNA and CDR2 SNTAGT come from the germline V gene. The CDR3 totals 15 residues. CDR3 protein: CASSLTSASTDTQYF. DNA for the CDR3: TGTGCCAGCAGCCTTACTAGCGCAAGCACAGATACGCAGTATTTT.

The chain employs TRBV5-6 and TRBJ2-5, with a possible D match to TRBD2 (5 bases). V was pared by 6 bases and J by 1 base, with 7 bases between. The V gene's germline CDR1 is SGHDT and CDR2 YYEEEE. This CDR3 is 12 amino acids long. The CDR3 bases are TGTGCCAGCAAAGCGGCCCAAGAGACCCAGTACTTC. Encoded protein: CASKAAQETQYF.

The chain is built from TRBV19 and TRBJ2-1; TRBD2 agrees at 9 bases. This CDR3 is 11 amino acids long. Germline loops: CDR1 LNHDA, CDR2 SQIVND (reference sequence). Trimming took 4 bases from V and 15 from J; bases not matched to a gene: 4. The CDR3 loop is CASSSGRARFF. The CDR3 region has the DNA TGTGCCAGTAGTAGCGGGAGGGCCCGGTTCTTC.

The chain couples TRBV7-9 to TRBJ2-3; D is perhaps TRBD2 (6 bases). With 3 bases removed from V and 11 bases from J, the gap between germline ends came to 9 bases. CDR3 length: 11 residues. The germline gives CDR1 SEHNR, CDR2 FQNEAQ (reference sequence). The CDR3, as DNA: TGTGCCAGCAGCTTCGGGACTGAGCAGTATTTT. The encoded protein is CASSFGTEQYF.

The chain recombines TRBV6-1 with TRBJ2-7, with a tentative D call TRBD2 (6 bases). Germline V gene sequence: CDR1 MNHNS, CDR2 SASEGT. V lost 8 bases to trimming and J lost 0 bases, with 14 bases between them. CDR3 length equals 14 residues. CDR3 bases: TGTGCCAGCGCCTCAATCGGGAGCTCCTACGAGCAGTACTTC. The encoded protein is CASASIGSSYEQYF.

The CDR3 coding sequence is TGTGCCAGTACACTAGCGGGAGGAGGCATCGAGACCCAGTACTTC. Its protein is CASTLAGGGIETQYF. V gene TRBV19 combines with J gene TRBJ2-5, with 12 bases aligning to TRBD2. The trim removed 7 bases at V and 5 bases at J, leaving 8 bases unmatched. This CDR3 has 15 amino acids. The germline gives CDR1 LNHDA, CDR2 SQIVND (reference sequence).

This clone was observed once. J is TRBJ1-2 and V is TRBV14; weak D call: TRBD1 (5 bases). The CDR3 extends over 13 amino acids. V lost 6 bases and J 4 bases, leaving 12 bases between the germline ends. CDR1 and CDR2 from the germline V gene are SGHDN and FVKESK. The CDR3, as DNA: TGTGCCAGCAGTCGCGGGACTCTCTATGGCTACACCTTC. It codes for CASSRGTLYGYTF.

CDR3 nucleotide sequence: TGTGCCAGCTCACCGGGACAGGGTGGGAGATCGGCTGGCTACACCTTC. Translating gives CASSPGQGGRSAGYTF. The gene calls are TRBV18 and TRBJ1-2, with 9 bases lining up with TRBD1. The CDR3 sequence is 16 residues long. Germline CDR1 is KGHSH and CDR2 is LQKENI. Trimming at V came to 3 bases and at J to 7 bases, leaving 12 bases not matched to a gene.

Comment on this clone: Germline is not matched at one junction end, which may reflect a read error. V is TRBV5-6 and J is TRBJ2-3, with 10 bases fitting TRBD1. The CDR3 is 12 amino acids. In germline, CDR1 is SGHDT, CDR2 YYEEEE. DNA of the CDR3: TGTGCCAGCAGCTTTCCGGACAGGGGGTCCTCCTTT. Translated, it gives CASSFPDRGSSF.

The J gene is TRBJ1-1, the V gene TRBV4-2; 11 bases agree with TRBD1. The germline V gene encodes CDR1 LGHNA and CDR2 YNFKEQ. V shed 0 bases, J shed 4 bases, and the junction held 7 bases outside the gene matches. The length of the CDR3 is 17 residues. CDR3 in amino acids: CASSQDNWGQGGTEAFF. The CDR3 bases are TGTGCCAGCAGCCAAGATAATTGGGGACAGGGGGGCACTGAAGCTTTCTTT.

This rearrangement joins TRBV4-3 to TRBJ1-1; tentative D call: TRBD1 (6 bases). CDR1 is LGHNA, CDR2 YSLEER, per germline. V shed 2 bases and J shed 1 base, with 11 bases lying between them. The CDR3 is 15 residues long. This CDR3 reads CASSQLTGSNTEAFF. CDR3 bases: TGCGCCAGCAGCCAACTAACAGGGTCGAACACTGAAGCTTTCTTT.

V gene TRBV7-9 combines with J gene TRBJ2-2; no clear D. Germline CDR1 is SEHNR and CDR2 is FQNEAQ (reference sequence). Between the trimmed V and J ends, which lost 4 bases and 1 base, there was a span of 7 bases. This CDR3 has 14 residues. The CDR3 DNA follows: TGTGCCAGCAGCTCCAGACAGAACACCGGGGAGCTGTTTTTT. Its protein product is CASSSRQNTGELFF.

The CDR3 protein is CASSVGQVNTEAFF. The CDR3 DNA reads TGTGCCAGCAGCGTGGGCCAGGTGAACACTGAAGCTTTCTTT. The chain carries TRBV5-4 and TRBJ1-1; no clear D. The germline V and J ends were trimmed by 4 bases and 0 bases, with 10 bases remaining between them. The CDR3 consists of 14 residues. Germline-derived CDR1 and CDR2 are SGHNT and YYREEE (reference sequence).

This chain uses TRBV9 with TRBJ2-1, with 7 bases identical to TRBD1. The ends lost 4 bases at V and 6 bases at J; junction bases unmatched: 10. CDR3 length equals 15 residues. The germline V gene has CDR1 SGDLS and CDR2 YYNGEE. The CDR3 coding sequence is TGTGCCAGCAGCCAAGGACAGGCCCCGACCAATGAGCAGTTCTTC. Translating gives CASSQGQAPTNEQFF.